Listed here is a single T cell receptor (beta chain). In the absence of a count, this clonotype is rated medium-sized (0.01 to 0.1%) from its frequency. Its cognate antigen has yet to be identified. Library preparation used the iRepertoire multiplex PCR system with TCR subtype-specific primers for both bulk and single-cell sequencing. Multiplex PCR with primers aimed at the V, D and J gene regions produced the bulk TCR beta libraries. Each sample contributed roughly 100-500 ng of RNA as input for preparing the bulk TCR library. An Illumina MiSeq was used to sequence bulk TCR beta amplicons. From the authors' description of their analysis: Quality control steps removed sample misassignments and low-quality sequencing reads. CDR3 was defined as the amino acids lying between the Y[YFLI]C motif of the V-gene and the [FW]GXGT motif of the J-segment. The IMGT database served as the reference for assigning TRBV and TRBJ genes and CDR3 clonotypes. For each sample, TRBV expression was normalized against the mean for the same gene in PBMC from 40 to 55 healthy donors. TCRdb reprocessed the reads, so every CDR3 protein sequence counts as one entry and DNA is not shown. The V and J calls and clone size are TCRdb's, not the authors'. The table for this sample shows thousands of distinct CDR3 sequences. The ten most abundant clones make up approximately 24% of the sample.

These data are taken from a study of T cells in severe cutaneous drug reactions (dated by TCRdb to the late 2010s). For the wider study: Between the early 2010s and the late 2010s, patients were recruited from Taiwan, Thailand and a European registry network. To build the libraries, iRepertoire multiplex PCR was used, and the authors pointed to a comparison in which iRepertoire and 5' RACE methods, with or without UMI, captured abundant clonotypes similarly. The Naranjo algorithm and the ALDEN drug causality algorithm were used to identify the culprit drug. The study paired bulk TCR sequencing with single-cell sequencing, quantitative PCR validation, functional assays and transgenic mouse experiments. Only patients with a probable or definite SJS/TEN or DRESS diagnosis by RegiSCAR criteria were enrolled. Patients in either the acute or the recovery stage provided biological samples, such as blister fluids/cells and PBMC. The paper's findings and limits, for the study overall: Whether the public TCR generalizes to SJS/TEN caused by other drugs was noted by the authors as still needing further study. A public TCRbeta CDR3 was found in all seven CBZ-SJS/TEN blister samples (mean approximately 14%) but was undetectable or scarce in tolerant-control and healthy-donor PBMC.

The donors whose samples were sequenced had carbamazepine-induced Stevens-Johnson syndrome or toxic epidermal necrolysis (CBZ-SJS/TEN). Patients with drug-induced severe cutaneous adverse reactions had T cell receptor repertoires profiled by next-generation sequencing to look for drug-specific clonotypes. The RNA was isolated from either blister cells of skin lesions or peripheral blood mononuclear cells. The material sequenced was cells from a skin blister. The cell subset or site label, read with the paper, signifies: unsorted cells from skin lesion blisters. The clonotype originates from a human donor with a severe cutaneous adverse drug reaction.

The CDR3 protein: CAYPDSYYGYTF. The sequence links TRBV2 to TRBJ1-2; TCRdb picks TRBD1, but there is no DNA to check that call. Looking up the germline V gene yields CDR1 SNHLY and CDR2 FYNNEI. The CDR3 spans 12 residues, from the cysteine through the phenylalanine. No DNA has been recorded.